Below, 5 T cell receptor beta chains from the same sample are listed, as sequenced in a study of blood T cells in healthy people across ages. A second PCR, run for about 6 to 11 cycles, used a sample-barcoded 5' primer plus a J-beta primer mix. One entry per CDR3 protein, called by TCRdb with MiXCR from the 5' RACE reads. The sample lists hundreds of thousands of distinct CDR3 sequences, roughly three fifths occurring once. Sequencing was carried out using blood. The receptors stem from a middle-aged man in good health.

A few counts support this clonotype. V is TRBV3-1 and J is TRBJ2-7; D is ambiguous. Germline CDR1 is LGHDT and CDR2 is YNNKEL (reference sequence). The ends were cut back, 0 bases at V and 0 bases at J, with 3 bases in the middle. The CDR3 has 13 amino acids. The CDR3 spells CASSQDLSYEQYF. The CDR3 coding sequence is TGTGCCAGCAGCCAAGATCTCTCCTACGAGCAGTACTTC.

This clonotype appeared a few times. This sequence joins TRBV6-1 and TRBJ2-5; 7 positions match TRBD1. J gave up 0 bases and V 6 bases, and 4 bases lay outside the gene matches. Germline CDR1 reads MNHNS; CDR2 reads SASEGT. CDR3 length: 14 amino acids. The CDR3 sequence is CASSMGQNQETQYF. The CDR3 nucleotides are TGTGCCAGCAGCATGGGACAGAACCAAGAGACCCAGTACTTC.

This clonotype appeared a single time. This may arise from a read error, as a much more abundant clone is one base away. V gene TRBV29-1 combines with J gene TRBJ2-1; D is possibly TRBD1 or TRBD2 (5 bases each). This CDR3 is built from 13 residues. V gave up 3 bases and J gave up 13 bases, with 19 bases separating them. Germline V lookup: CDR1 SQVTM, CDR2 ANQGSEA. DNA of the CDR3: TGCAGCGTTGACAGGGCCCAAGGGGAGACCCAGTTCTTC. Translation: CSVDRAQGETQFF.

The chain combines TRBV5-5 with TRBJ1-5; 8 nucleotides match TRBD1. Per germline, CDR1 SGHKS and CDR2 YYEKEE (reference sequence). After removal of 5 bases from V and 7 bases from J, the junction contained 14 bases not matched to a gene. The length of the CDR3 is 16 residues. CDR3 residues: CASRSGTGLLGQPQHF. Written as DNA, the CDR3 is TGTGCCAGCAGGTCCGGGACAGGACTCCTAGGGCAGCCCCAGCATTTT.

This chain links TRBV7-2 with TRBJ1-1; 8 nucleotides line up with TRBD1. The CDR3 has 17 residues. Germline CDR1 SGHTA, CDR2 FQGNSA. J was trimmed by 4 bases and V by 2 bases; bases with no gene match: 12. The CDR3 protein is CASSLRGRGQGVTEAFF. The DNA for the CDR3 is TGTGCCAGCAGCTTAAGAGGGCGCGGACAGGGAGTCACTGAAGCTTTCTTT.